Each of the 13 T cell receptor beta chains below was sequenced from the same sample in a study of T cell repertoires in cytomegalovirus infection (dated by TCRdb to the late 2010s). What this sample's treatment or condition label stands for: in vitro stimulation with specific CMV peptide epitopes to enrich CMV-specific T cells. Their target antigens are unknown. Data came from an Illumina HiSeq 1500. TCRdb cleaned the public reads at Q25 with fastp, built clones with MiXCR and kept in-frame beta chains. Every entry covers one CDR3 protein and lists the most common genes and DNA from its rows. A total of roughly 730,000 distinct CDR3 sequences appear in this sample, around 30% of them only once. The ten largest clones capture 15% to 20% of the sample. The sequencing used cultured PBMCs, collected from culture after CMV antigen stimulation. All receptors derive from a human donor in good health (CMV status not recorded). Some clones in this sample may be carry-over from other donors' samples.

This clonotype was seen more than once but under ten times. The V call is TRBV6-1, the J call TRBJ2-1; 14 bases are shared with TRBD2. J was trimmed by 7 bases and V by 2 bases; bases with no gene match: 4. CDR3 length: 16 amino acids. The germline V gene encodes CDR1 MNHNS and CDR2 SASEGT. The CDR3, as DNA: TGTGCCAGCAGTGAACCGGGACTAGCGGGAGCAAATGAGCAGTTCTTC. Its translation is CASSEPGLAGANEQFF.

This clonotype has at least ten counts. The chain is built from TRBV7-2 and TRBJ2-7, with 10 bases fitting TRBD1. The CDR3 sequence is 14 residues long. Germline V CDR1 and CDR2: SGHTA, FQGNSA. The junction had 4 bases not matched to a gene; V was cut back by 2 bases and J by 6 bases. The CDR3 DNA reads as TGTGCCAGCAGCTTAAGGGACAGGGGAGGCGAGCAGTACTTC. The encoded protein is CASSLRDRGGEQYF. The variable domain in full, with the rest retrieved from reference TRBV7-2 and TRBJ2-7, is GAGVSQSPSNKVTEKGKDVELRCDPISGHTALYWYRQSLGQGLEFLIYFQGNSAPDKSGLPSDRFSAERTGGSVSTLTIQRTQQEDSAVYLCASSLRDRGGEQYFGPGTRLTVT.

CDR3 protein: CASSYSFGSYNEQFF. CDR3 in DNA: TGTGCCAGCAGTTACTCCTTCGGCTCCTACAATGAGCAGTTCTTC. The chain couples TRBV6-2 or TRBV6-3 to TRBJ2-1; D call uncertain. The CDR3 has 15 amino acids. CDR1 and CDR2 from the germline V gene are MNHEY and SVGEGT. Trimming removed 0 bases from V and 0 bases from J, with 6 bases in between.

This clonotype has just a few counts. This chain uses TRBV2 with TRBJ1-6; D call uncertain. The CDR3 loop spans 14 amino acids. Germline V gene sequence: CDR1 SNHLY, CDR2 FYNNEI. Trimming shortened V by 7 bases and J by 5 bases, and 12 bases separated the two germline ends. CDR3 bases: TGTGCCAGCACCGAGGTGGGAGATAATTCACCCCTCCACTTT. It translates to CASTEVGDNSPLHF. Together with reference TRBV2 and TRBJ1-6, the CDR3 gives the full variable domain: EPEVTQTPSHQVTQMGQEVILRCVPISNHLYFYWYRQILGQKVEFLVSFYNNEISEKSEIFDDQFSVERPDGSNFTLKIRSTKLEDSAMYFCASTEVGDNSPLHFGNGTRLTVT.

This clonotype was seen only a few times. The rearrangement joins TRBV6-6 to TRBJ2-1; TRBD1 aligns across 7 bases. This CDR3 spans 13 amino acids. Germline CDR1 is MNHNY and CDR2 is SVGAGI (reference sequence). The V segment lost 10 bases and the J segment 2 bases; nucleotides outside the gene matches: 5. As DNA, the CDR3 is TGTGCCATCCCGGGACAGACCTACAATGAGCAGTTCTTC. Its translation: CAIPGQTYNEQFF.

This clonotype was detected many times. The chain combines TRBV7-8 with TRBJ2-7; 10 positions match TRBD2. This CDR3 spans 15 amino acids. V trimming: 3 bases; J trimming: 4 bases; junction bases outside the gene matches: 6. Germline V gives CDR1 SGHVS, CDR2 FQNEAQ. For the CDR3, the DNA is TGTGCCAGCAGCTTCGTCTCTAGCGGGGGATACGAGCAGTACTTC. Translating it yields CASSFVSSGGYEQYF.

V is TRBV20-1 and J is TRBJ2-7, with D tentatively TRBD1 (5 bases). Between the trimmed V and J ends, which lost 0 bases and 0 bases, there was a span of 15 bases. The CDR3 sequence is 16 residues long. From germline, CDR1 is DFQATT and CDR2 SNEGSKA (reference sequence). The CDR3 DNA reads TGCAGTGCTAGAGATCTACTCAGGGAAAGCTCCTACGAGCAGTACTTC. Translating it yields CSARDLLRESSYEQYF.

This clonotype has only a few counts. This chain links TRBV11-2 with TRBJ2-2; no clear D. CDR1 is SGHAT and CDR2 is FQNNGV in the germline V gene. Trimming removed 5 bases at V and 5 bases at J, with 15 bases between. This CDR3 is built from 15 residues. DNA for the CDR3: TGTGCCAGCAGCATGAGTTTTAGTGAAACCGGGGAGCTGTTTTTT. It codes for CASSMSFSETGELFF.

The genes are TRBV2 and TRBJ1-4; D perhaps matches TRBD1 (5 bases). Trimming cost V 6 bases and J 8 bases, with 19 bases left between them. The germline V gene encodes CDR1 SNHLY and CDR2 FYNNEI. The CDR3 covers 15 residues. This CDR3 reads CASSGQGSVTEKLFF. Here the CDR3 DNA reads TGTGCCAGCAGCGGCCAGGGTTCGGTTACGGAAAAACTGTTTTTT.

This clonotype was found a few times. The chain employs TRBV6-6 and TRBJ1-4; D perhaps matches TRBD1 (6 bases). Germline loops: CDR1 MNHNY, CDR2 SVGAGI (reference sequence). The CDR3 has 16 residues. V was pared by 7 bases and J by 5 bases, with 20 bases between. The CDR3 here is CASTSLRSGENEKLFF. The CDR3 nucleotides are TGTGCCAGCACCTCCTTGCGGTCAGGGGAAAATGAAAAACTGTTTTTT.

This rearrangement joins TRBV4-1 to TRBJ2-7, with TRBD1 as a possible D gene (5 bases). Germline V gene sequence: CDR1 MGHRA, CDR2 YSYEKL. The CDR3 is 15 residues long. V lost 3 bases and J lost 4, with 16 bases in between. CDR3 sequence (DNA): TGCGCCAGCAGCCAGCACAATAGTGGGGCGTACGAGCAGTACTTC. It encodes CASSQHNSGAYEQYF.

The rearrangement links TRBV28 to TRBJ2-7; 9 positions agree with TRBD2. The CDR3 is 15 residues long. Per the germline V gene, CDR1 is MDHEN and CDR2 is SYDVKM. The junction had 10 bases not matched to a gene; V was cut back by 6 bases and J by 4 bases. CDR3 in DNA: TGTGCCAGCAGACCTAGCGGGGAGAGACTATACGAGCAGTACTTC. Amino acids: CASRPSGERLYEQYF.

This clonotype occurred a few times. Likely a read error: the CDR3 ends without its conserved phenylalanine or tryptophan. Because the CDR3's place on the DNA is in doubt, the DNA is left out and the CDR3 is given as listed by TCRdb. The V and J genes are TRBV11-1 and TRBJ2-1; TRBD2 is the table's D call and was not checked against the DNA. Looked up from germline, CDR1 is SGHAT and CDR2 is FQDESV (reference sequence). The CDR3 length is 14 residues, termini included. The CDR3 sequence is CASRSPGLAGGAEI.